This T cell receptor beta chain was profiled in a study of Graves' ophthalmopathy and Graves' hyperthyroidism. Whole-study findings and limits: A majority of expanded thyroid clonotypes exceeding 0.001 frequency were likewise present in blood.

Investigators amplified TCR beta CDR3 regions from RNA transcripts. HTBI primers were used in a first-round RT-PCR, which preceded a second-round multiplex PCR. Via MiXCR, TCRdb re-called the multiplex PCR reads, giving one row per CDR3 protein. This sample has roughly 400,000 distinct CDR3 sequences, with approximately 18% found just once. This clonotype was found many times. Its matching antigen is unknown. The CDR3 has 14 amino acids. The V gene's germline CDR1 is MNHNS and CDR2 SASEGT. V shed 6 bases and J 5 bases; nucleotides not matched to a gene: 6. Other autoimmune diseases, uncontrolled infections, pregnancy or lactation led to the exclusion of patients.

This chain joins TRBV6-1 and TRBJ1-2; 10 bases fit TRBD1. This receptor was obtained from an adult woman with stable Graves' hyperthyroidism. Sequencing was done on a sample of peripheral blood. CDR3: CASRETGGGYGYTF. CDR3 nucleotide sequence: TGTGCCAGCAGAGAGACAGGGGGCGGGTATGGCTACACCTTC.